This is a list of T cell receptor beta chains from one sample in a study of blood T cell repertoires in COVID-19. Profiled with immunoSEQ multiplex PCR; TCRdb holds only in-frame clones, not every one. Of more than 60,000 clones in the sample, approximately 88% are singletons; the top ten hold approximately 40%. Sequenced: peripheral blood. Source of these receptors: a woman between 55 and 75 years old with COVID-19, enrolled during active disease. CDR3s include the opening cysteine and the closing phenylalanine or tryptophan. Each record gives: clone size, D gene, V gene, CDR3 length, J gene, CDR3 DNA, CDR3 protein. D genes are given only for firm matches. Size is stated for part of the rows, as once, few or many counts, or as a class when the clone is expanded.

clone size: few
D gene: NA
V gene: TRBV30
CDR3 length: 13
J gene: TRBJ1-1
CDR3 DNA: TGTGCCTGGAGTGCAGGGCTGAACACTGAAGCTTTCTTT
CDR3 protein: CAWSAGLNTEAFF

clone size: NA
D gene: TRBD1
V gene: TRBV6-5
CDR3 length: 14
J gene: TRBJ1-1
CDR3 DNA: TGTGCCAGCAGTTGGACAGGTTTGAACACTGAAGCTTTCTTT
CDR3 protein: CASSWTGLNTEAFF

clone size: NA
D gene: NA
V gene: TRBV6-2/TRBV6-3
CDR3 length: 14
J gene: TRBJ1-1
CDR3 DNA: TGTGCCAGCAGCCCTGACGTTGCGGGCACTGAAGCTTTCTTT
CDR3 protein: CASSPDVAGTEAFF

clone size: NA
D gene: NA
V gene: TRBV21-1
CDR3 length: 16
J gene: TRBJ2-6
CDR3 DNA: TGTGCCAGCAGCAACGCGGGCGAATCTGGGGCCAACGTCCTGACTTTC
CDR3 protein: CASSNAGESGANVLTF

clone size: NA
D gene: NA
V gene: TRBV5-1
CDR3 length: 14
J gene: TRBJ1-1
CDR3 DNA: TGCGCCAGCAGCTTGGGGCAGATCGGGGCTGAAGCTTTCTTT
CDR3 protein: CASSLGQIGAEAFF

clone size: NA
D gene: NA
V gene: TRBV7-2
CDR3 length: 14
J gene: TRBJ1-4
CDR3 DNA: TGTGCCAGCAGCCTAGACGGGACTAATGAAAAACTGTTTTTT
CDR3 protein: CASSLDGTNEKLFF

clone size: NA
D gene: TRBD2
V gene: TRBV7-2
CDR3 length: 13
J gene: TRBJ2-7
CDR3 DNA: TGTGCCAGCAGCCGGGGGGACGAGGACGAGCAGTACTTC
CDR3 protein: CASSRGDEDEQYF

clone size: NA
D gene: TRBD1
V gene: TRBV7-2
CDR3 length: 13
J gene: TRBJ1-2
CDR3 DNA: TGTGCCAGCAGCATGGACAGGAACTATGGCTACACCTTC
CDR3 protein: CASSMDRNYGYTF

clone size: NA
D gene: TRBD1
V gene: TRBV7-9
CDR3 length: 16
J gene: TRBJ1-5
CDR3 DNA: TGTGCCAGCAGCCACTCCTCCACAGGGGGCGTGCAGCCCCAGCATTTT
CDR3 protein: CASSHSSTGGVQPQHF

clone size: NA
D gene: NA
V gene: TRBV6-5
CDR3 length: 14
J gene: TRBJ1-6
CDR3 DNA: TGTGCCAGCACCGCAGGCTATTATAATTCACCCCTCCACTTT
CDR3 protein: CASTAGYYNSPLHF

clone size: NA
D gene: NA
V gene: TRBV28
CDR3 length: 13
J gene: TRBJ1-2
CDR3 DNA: TGTGCCAGCAGTTGGAGCTCTAACTATGGCTACACCTTC
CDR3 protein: CASSWSSNYGYTF

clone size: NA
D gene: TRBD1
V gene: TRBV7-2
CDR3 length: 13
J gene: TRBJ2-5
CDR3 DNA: TGTGCCAGCAGCTCAATTACACAGGGGGCGTTGTACTTC
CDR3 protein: CASSSITQGALYF

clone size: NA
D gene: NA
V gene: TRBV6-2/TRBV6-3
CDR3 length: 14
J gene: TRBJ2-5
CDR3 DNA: TGTGCCAGCAGTTTCTACAGGGTAGGGGAGACCCAGTACTTC
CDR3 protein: CASSFYRVGETQYF

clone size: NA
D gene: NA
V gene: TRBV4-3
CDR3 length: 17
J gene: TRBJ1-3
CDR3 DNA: TGCGCCAGCAGCCAAGATCCGGACAGCGCTTCTGGAAACACCATATATTTT
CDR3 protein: CASSQDPDSASGNTIYF

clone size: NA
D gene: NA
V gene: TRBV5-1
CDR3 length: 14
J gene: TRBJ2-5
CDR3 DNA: TGCGCCAGCAGCCCAGAGGTAGTCGTTGAGACCCAGTACTTC
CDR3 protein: CASSPEVVVETQYF

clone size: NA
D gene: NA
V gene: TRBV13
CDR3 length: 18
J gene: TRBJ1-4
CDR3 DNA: TGTGCCAGCAGCTTACGCGCCAGGGTAAGGGGTCCCATTGAAAAACTGTTTTTT
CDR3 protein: CASSLRARVRGPIEKLFF

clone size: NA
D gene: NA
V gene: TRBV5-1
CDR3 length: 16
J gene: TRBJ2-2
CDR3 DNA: TGCGCCAGCAGCTTGGTTGGGGCAGGAGGGACCGGGGAGCTGTTTTTT
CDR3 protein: CASSLVGAGGTGELFF

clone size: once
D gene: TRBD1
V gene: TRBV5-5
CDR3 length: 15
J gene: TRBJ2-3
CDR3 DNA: TGTGCCAGCAGCCGAGGACAGGGTTTAGCAGATACGCAGTATTTT
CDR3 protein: CASSRGQGLADTQYF

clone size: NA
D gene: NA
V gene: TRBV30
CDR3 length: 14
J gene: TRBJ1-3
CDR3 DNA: TGTGCCTGGAGTGCCGGGAATCCTGGAAACACCATATATTTT
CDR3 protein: CAWSAGNPGNTIYF

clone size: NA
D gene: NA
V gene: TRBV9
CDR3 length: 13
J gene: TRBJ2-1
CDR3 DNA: TGTGCCAGCAGACCGACAGGGAAGGGGGGGCAGTTCTTC
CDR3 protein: CASRPTGKGGQFF

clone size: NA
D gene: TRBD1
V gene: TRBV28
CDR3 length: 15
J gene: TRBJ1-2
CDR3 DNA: TGTGCCAGCAGTCCCCGACAGGGGTTTAACTATGGCTACACCTTC
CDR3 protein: CASSPRQGFNYGYTF

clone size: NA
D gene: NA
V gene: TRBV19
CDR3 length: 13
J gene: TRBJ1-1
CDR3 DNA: TGTGCCAGTAGTCGCCATCTGGGCTCTGAAGCTTTCTTT
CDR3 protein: CASSRHLGSEAFF

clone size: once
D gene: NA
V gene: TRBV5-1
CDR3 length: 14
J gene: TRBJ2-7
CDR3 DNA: TGCGCCAGCAGCTTGGGACAAGAAACCTACGAGCAGTACTTC
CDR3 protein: CASSLGQETYEQYF

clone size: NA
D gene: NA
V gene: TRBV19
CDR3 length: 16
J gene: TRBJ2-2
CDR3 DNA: TGTGCCAGTAGTATTAGGGGCAGCCGGAACACCGGGGAGCTGTTTTTT
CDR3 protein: CASSIRGSRNTGELFF

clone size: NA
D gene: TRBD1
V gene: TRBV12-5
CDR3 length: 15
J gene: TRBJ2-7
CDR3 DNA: TGTGCTAGTGGTTTCCCGGGACAGGAGTTCTACGAGCAGTACTTC
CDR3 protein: CASGFPGQEFYEQYF

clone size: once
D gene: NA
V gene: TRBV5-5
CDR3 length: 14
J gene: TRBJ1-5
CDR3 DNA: TGTGCCAGCAGCCCTGTCTGGAGAAATCAGCCCCAGCATTTT
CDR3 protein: CASSPVWRNQPQHF

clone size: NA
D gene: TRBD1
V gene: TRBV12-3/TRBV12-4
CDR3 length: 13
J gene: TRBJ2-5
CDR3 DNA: TGTGCCAGCAGTTGGGACAGGGGCATAACCCAGTACTTC
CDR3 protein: CASSWDRGITQYF

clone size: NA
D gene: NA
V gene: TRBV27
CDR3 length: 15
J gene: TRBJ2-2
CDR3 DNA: TGTGCCAGCAGTTTATGGGCACCCAACACCGGGGAGCTGTTTTTT
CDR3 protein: CASSLWAPNTGELFF

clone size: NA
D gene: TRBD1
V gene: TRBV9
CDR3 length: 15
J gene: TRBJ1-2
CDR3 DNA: TGTGCCAGCAGCGCACGACAGGGGTCCTTGGAGGGCTACACCTTC
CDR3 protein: CASSARQGSLEGYTF

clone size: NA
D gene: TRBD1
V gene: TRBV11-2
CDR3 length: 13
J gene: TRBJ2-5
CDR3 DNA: TGTGCCAGCAGCTTGGGACAGCAAGAGACCCAGTACTTC
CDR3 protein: CASSLGQQETQYF

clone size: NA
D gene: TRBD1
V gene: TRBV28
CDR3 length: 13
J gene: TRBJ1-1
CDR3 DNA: TGTGCCAGCACCCCGACAGGGGGCAGGCAAGCTTTCTTT
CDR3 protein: CASTPTGGRQAFF

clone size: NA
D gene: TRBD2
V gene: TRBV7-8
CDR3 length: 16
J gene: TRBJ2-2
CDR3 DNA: TGTGCCGCGGGGGGCTGGCGGGAGAGTCACACCGGGGAGCTGTTTTTT
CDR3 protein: CAAGGWRESHTGELFF

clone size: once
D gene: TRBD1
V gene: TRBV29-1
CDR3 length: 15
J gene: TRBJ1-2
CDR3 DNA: TGCAGCGTTGAAGACCTCGGACAGGGGGCGTATGGCTACACCTTC
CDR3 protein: CSVEDLGQGAYGYTF

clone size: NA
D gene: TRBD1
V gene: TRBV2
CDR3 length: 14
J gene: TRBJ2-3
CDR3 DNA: TGTGCCAGCAGTGGGGACAGGGGAACAGATACGCAGTATTTT
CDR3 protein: CASSGDRGTDTQYF

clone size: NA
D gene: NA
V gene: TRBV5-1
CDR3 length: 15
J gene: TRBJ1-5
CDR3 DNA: TGCGCCAGCAGCTTGGGGGCAGGGCCCAATCAGCCCCAGCATTTT
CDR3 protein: CASSLGAGPNQPQHF

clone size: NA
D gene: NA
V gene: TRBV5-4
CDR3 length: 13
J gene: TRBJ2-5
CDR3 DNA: TGTGCCAGCAGCATTTTAGAGGAAGAGACCCAGTACTTC
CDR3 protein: CASSILEEETQYF

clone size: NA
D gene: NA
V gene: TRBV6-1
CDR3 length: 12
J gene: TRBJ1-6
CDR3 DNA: TGTGCCAGCAGCGACTACGATTCACCCCTCCACTTT
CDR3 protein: CASSDYDSPLHF

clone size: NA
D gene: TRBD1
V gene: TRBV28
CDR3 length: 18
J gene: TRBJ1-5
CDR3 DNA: TGTGCCAGCAGTTTCCTCCGGGCAGGGGGCGGGTTGATTCAGCCCCAGCATTTT
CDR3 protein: CASSFLRAGGGLIQPQHF

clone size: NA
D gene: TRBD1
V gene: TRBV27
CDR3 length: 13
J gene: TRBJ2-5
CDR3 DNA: TGTGCCAGCAGTTCGGGACAGCAAGAGACCCAGTACTTC
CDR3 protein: CASSSGQQETQYF

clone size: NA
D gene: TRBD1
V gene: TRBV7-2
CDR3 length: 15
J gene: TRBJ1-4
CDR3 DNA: TGTGCCAGCAGCTTAGTAGGGGGCACGAATGAAAAACTGTTTTTT
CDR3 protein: CASSLVGGTNEKLFF

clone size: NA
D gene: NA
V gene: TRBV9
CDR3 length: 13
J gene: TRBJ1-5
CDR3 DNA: TGTGCCAGCAGCGTCGGTAGCAATCAGCCCCAGCATTTT
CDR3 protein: CASSVGSNQPQHF

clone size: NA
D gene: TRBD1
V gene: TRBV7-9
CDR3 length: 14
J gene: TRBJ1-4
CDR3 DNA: TGTGCCAGCAGCTCGACAGGGGGCGACGAAAAACTGTTTTTT
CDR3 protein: CASSSTGGDEKLFF

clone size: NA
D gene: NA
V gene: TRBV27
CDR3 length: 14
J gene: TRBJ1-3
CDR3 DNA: TGTGCCAGCAGCCAGGAGGGGCGTGGAAACACCATATATTTT
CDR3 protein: CASSQEGRGNTIYF

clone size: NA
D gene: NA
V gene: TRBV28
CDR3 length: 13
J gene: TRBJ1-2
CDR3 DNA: TGTGCCAGCAGCCTAAGGGGAAACTATGGCTACACCTTC
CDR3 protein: CASSLRGNYGYTF

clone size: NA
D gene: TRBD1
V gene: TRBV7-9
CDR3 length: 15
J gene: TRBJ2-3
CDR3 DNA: TGTGCCAGCAGCTTGGACGTAAGGGGGCCAGATACGCAGTATTTT
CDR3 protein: CASSLDVRGPDTQYF

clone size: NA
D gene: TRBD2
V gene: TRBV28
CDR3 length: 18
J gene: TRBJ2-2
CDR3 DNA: TGTGCCAGCAGTTTACCTCGGGGGACTAGCCGGAACACCGGGGAGCTGTTTTTT
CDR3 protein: CASSLPRGTSRNTGELFF

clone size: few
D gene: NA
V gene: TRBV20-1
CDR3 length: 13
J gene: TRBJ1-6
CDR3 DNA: TGCAGTGCTAGTGCAGACTATAATTCACCCCTCCACTTT
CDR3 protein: CSASADYNSPLHF

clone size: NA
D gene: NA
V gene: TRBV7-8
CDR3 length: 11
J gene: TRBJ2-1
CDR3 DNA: TGTGCCAGCAGCGACCGGGACAAACAGTTCTTC
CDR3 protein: CASSDRDKQFF